This passage covers 10 T cell receptor beta chains from one sample sequenced in a study of cytomegalovirus exposure and HLA in healthy donors. Primers: 60 Vbeta forward and 13 Jbeta reverse. TCRdb's copy holds only in-frame clones and misses some; the assay was immunoSEQ multiplex PCR. The data show around 77,000 clones, 70% to 80% seen once. Sequencing was done on a sample of PBMCs. Receptors were obtained from a man aged 40-49 years in good health and CMV-seronegative.

The CDR3 here is CASSVRGDGYTF. In nucleotides, the CDR3 is TGTGCCAGCAGTGTAAGAGGTGATGGCTACACCTTC. This chain joins TRBV25-1 and TRBJ1-2; D call uncertain. CDR3 length equals 12 residues. The germline V gene encodes CDR1 MGHDK and CDR2 SYGVNS. Deletions cut 4 bases from V and 6 bases from J, with 9 bases between.

This clone is deemed large (0.1 to 1%). The V call is TRBV5-5, the J call TRBJ1-2; 9 bases are shared with TRBD1. CDR3 length: 15 residues. V shed 1 base and J 4 bases; nucleotides not matched to a gene: 5. The V gene's germline CDR1 is SGHKS and CDR2 YYEKEE (reference sequence). CDR3 coding DNA: TGTGCCAGCAGCTTGACAGGGGGCTCCCCCTATGGCTACACCTTC. This gives the protein CASSLTGGSPYGYTF.

J is TRBJ2-1 and V is TRBV5-1; TRBD1 agrees at 7 bases. J lost 7 bases, V lost 3 bases, and 7 bases had no gene match. The CDR3 sequence is 14 residues long. CDR1 and CDR2 from the germline V gene are SGHRS and YFSETQ. CDR3: CASSSFSQGNEQFF. The CDR3 DNA reads TGCGCCAGCAGCTCGTTCTCACAGGGGAATGAGCAGTTCTTC.

A remark on this clone: The germline gene is not matched at one end of the junction; a read error may be the cause. V usage is TRBV7-9 and J usage is TRBJ1-2; a weak D match, TRBD1 (5 bases). Germline V lookup: CDR1 SEHNR, CDR2 FQNEAQ (reference sequence). This CDR3 has 14 amino acids. CDR3 in amino acids: CASSFLAGQGGYPF. CDR3 nucleotides: TGTGCCAGCAGCTTTTTGGCAGGGCAAGGTGGCTACCCCTTC. Full variable domain (outside the CDR3, taken from reference TRBV7-9 and TRBJ1-2): DTGVSQNPRHKITKRGQNVTFRCDPISEHNRLYWYRQTLGQGPEFLTYFQNEAQLEKSRLLSDRFSAERPKGSFSTLEIQRTEQGDSAMYLCASSFLAGQGGYPFGSGTRLTVV.

The J gene is TRBJ1-2, the V gene TRBV18, with TRBD1 matching 8 bases. The junction had 6 bases not matched to a gene; V was cut back by 3 bases and J by 3 bases. The germline V gene encodes CDR1 KGHSH and CDR2 LQKENI. The CDR3 extends over 15 amino acids. The CDR3 spells CASSPRQGADYGYTF. CDR3 nucleotide sequence: TGTGCCAGCTCACCTCGGCAGGGGGCCGACTATGGCTACACCTTC.

This sequence joins TRBV21-1 and TRBJ2-1; TRBD1 was called by the table and not checked on the DNA. TRBV21-1 is deemed a pseudogene. CDR3 length: 15 residues. CDR3 loop: CASSSKKRGRDEQFF. In DNA, the CDR3 is TGTGCCAGCAGCTCCAAAAAAAGGGGGCGGGATGAGCAGTTCTTC.

The chain combines TRBV6-1 with TRBJ1-3; the D gene is possibly TRBD1 (5 bases). Germline values: CDR1 MNHNS, CDR2 SASEGT. This CDR3 comprises 14 residues. V shed 6 bases and J shed 2 bases, with 11 bases lying between them. CDR3 sequence (DNA): TGTGCCAGCAGAAGGGGAAAGACTGGAAACACCATATATTTT. Translation: CASRRGKTGNTIYF.

This sequence joins TRBV7-9 and TRBJ1-6; 7 bases align to TRBD1. CDR1 and CDR2 (germline): SEHNR, FQNEAQ (reference sequence). The V gene end was trimmed by 5 bases and the J gene end by 6 bases; junction bases not matched to a gene: 4. This CDR3 has 14 residues. In DNA form, the CDR3 reads TGTGCCAGCAGCCACCGGGACAGTAATTCACCCCTCCACTTT. Translation gives CASSHRDSNSPLHF. The entire variable domain, with the rest obtained from reference TRBV7-9 and TRBJ1-6, is as follows: DTGVSQNPRHKITKRGQNVTFRCDPISEHNRLYWYRQTLGQGPEFLTYFQNEAQLEKSRLLSDRFSAERPKGSFSTLEIQRTEQGDSAMYLCASSHRDSNSPLHFGNGTRLTVT.

The chain carries TRBV27 and TRBJ1-1, with 9 bases fitting TRBD1. Looked up from germline, CDR1 is MNHEY and CDR2 is SMNVEV (reference sequence). Losses at the gene ends were 7 bases for V and 4 bases for J; bases not matched to a gene: 4. CDR3 length: 13 amino acids. The CDR3 region has the DNA TGTGCCAGCAATACGGACAGGGGCACTGAAGCTTTCTTT. This encodes CASNTDRGTEAFF.

V is TRBV28 and J is TRBJ1-3; a weak D match, TRBD1 (6 bases). The CDR3 consists of 14 residues. CDR1 MDHEN and CDR2 SYDVKM come from the germline V gene. V lost 2 bases and J 5 bases, leaving 10 bases between the germline ends. The CDR3: CASSLGGYRNTIYF. CDR3 nucleotides: TGTGCCAGCAGTTTAGGGGGCTATCGAAACACCATATATTTT. The variable domain in full, completed from reference TRBV28 and TRBJ1-3, reads DVKVTQSSRYLVKRTGEKVFLECVQDMDHENMFWYRQDPGLGLRLIYFSYDVKMKEKGDIPEGYSVSREKKERFSLILESASTNQTSMYLCASSLGGYRNTIYFGEGSWLTVV.